These T cell receptor beta chains were read from a single sample in a study of Ad26.COV2.S vaccination and SARS-CoV-2 variants. Using immunoSEQ multiplex PCR, the repertoire was profiled, and TCRdb retains in-frame clones only, with some absent. This table has fewer than 400,000 clones, about 89% appearing once. The specimen was peripheral blood, collected in a trial of Ad26.COV2.S vaccine versus placebo. All receptors come from a person between 18 and 60 years old who received the Ad26.COV2.S COVID-19 vaccine or a placebo. Each CDR3 is given with its conserved first and last residue. The order of the fields is clone size, V gene, D gene, J gene, CDR3 length, CDR3 DNA, CDR3 protein. D genes are given only for firm matches. Size is stated for part of the rows, as once, few or many counts, or as a class when the clone is expanded.

.	TRBV5-1	TRBD2	TRBJ2-1	17	TGCGCCAGCAGCTTGGGGACTAGCGGGAGGCCAATCAATGAGCAGTTCTTC	CASSLGTSGRPINEQFF
.	TRBV19	.	TRBJ2-4	14	TGTGCCAGTACCTTGGACAGCGGATCAAACATTCAGTACTTC	CASTLDSGSNIQYF
once	TRBV6-6	TRBD1	TRBJ2-2	15	TGTGCCAGCAAAACAGGGGGCGCGAACACCGGGGAGCTGTTTTTT	CASKTGGANTGELFF
.	TRBV11-3	TRBD1	TRBJ2-5	14	TGTGCCAGCAGCTCCCGGACAGGGGAAGAGACCCAGTACTTC	CASSSRTGEETQYF
.	TRBV5-1	.	TRBJ2-1	13	TGCGCCAGCAGCTTGGTTTCCCCCAATGAGCAGTTCTTC	CASSLVSPNEQFF
.	TRBV24-1	TRBD2	TRBJ2-1	15	TGTGCCACCAGTGATGTGAGCGGGAGGGCCTGGGAGCAGTTCTTC	CATSDVSGRAWEQFF
.	TRBV5-1	.	TRBJ1-3	16	TGCGCCAGCGCCTTAAGACCCACGAACTCTGGAAACACCATATATTTT	CASALRPTNSGNTIYF
.	TRBV3-1/TRBV3-2	.	TRBJ1-6	14	TGTGCCAGCGGTCCCGGGAGGGATAATTCACCCCTCCACTTT	CASGPGRDNSPLHF
few	TRBV10-1	TRBD1	TRBJ1-5	17	TGCGCCAGCAGTGAGAATAGGGGACAGGGGGGCAATCAGCCCCAGCATTTT	CASSENRGQGGNQPQHF
.	TRBV30	TRBD1	TRBJ2-7	15	TGTGCCTGGACCATTCGGGCACAGGGGGCTAGGGAGCAGTACTTC	CAWTIRAQGAREQYF
.	TRBV5-1	.	TRBJ2-1	14	TGCGCCAGCAGCTTGGGTAGGGAATACAATGAGCAGTTCTTC	CASSLGREYNEQFF
once	TRBV27	TRBD2	TRBJ2-5	16	TGTGCCAGCAGTTTAGGTGCTAGCGGGAGGTGGGAGACCCAGTACTTC	CASSLGASGRWETQYF
.	TRBV28	.	TRBJ2-6	16	TGTGCCAGCAGTATAACGGGACTTGCTGGGGCCAACGTCCTGACTTTC	CASSITGLAGANVLTF
.	TRBV5-4	.	TRBJ2-2	15	TGTGCCAGCAGCGGCGGCGCGGGGAACACCGGGGAGCTGTTTTTT	CASSGGAGNTGELFF
.	TRBV7-2	.	TRBJ1-4	14	TGTGCCAGCAGCTTCGGTGCAGGGAGTGAAAAACTGTTTTTT	CASSFGAGSEKLFF
.	TRBV4-2	.	TRBJ1-2	15	TGTGCCAGCAGCCCTATAACGTCCTTTAACTATGGCTACACCTTC	CASSPITSFNYGYTF
.	TRBV11-3	.	TRBJ2-7	13	TGTGCCAGCAGCTTAAACAGGGCCTACGAGCAGTACTTC	CASSLNRAYEQYF
.	TRBV11-3	.	TRBJ1-3	15	TGTGCCAGCAGCCTGACAGGCGGTTATGGAAACACCATATATTTT	CASSLTGGYGNTIYF
.	TRBV5-1	.	TRBJ1-2	14	TGCGCCAGCAGCTTGGTGTCAGGGGACGATGGCTACACCTTC	CASSLVSGDDGYTF
.	TRBV7-8	.	TRBJ2-6	12	TGTGCCAGCAACTCTGGGGCCAACGTCCTGACTTTC	CASNSGANVLTF
.	TRBV5-4	.	TRBJ2-1	15	TGTGCCAGCAGCTTGGCACCCACCCGTTTGCATGAGCAGTTCTTC	CASSLAPTRLHEQFF
.	TRBV6-1	.	TRBJ2-7	15	TGTGCCAGCAGTGAAATAAGGGAACAGATGAACGAGCAGTACTTC	CASSEIREQMNEQYF
.	TRBV19	.	TRBJ2-3	13	TGTGCCAGTAGCCCGACAAGGCCAGATACGCAGTATTTT	CASSPTRPDTQYF
.	TRBV6-1	.	TRBJ2-5	11	TGTGCCAGCAGTGAAGGGAGCTCCAGCGACTTC	CASSEGSSSDF
.	TRBV5-1	.	TRBJ1-1	14	TGCGCCAGCAGCTTTCACGACAGGAACACTGAAGCTTTCTTT	CASSFHDRNTEAFF
few	TRBV7-9	.	TRBJ1-1	13	TGTGCCAGCAGCCGAGGGATGAACACTGAAGCTTTCTTT	CASSRGMNTEAFF
few	TRBV30	TRBD1	TRBJ1-5	18	TGTGCCTGGAGTTCCTCCCGAGGGAACAGGGGGGTTTTGCGTACCCAGCATTTT	CAWSSSRGNRGVLRTQHF
few	TRBV5-6	.	TRBJ2-7	14	TGTGCCAGCACCTACCTGACAGCCGCCTACGAGCAGTACTTC	CASTYLTAAYEQYF